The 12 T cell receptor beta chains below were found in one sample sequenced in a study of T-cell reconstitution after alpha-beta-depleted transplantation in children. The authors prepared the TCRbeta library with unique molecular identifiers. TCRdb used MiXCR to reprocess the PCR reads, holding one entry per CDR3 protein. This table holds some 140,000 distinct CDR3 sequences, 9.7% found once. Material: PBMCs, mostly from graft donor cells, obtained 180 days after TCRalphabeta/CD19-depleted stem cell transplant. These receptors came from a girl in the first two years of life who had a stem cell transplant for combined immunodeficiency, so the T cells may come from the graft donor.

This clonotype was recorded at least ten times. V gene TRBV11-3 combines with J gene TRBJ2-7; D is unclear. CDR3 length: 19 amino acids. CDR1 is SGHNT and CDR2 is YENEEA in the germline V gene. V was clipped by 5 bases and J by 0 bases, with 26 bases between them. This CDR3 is CASSQRGWQRSPPSYEQYF. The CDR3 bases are TGTGCCAGCAGCCAGAGAGGCTGGCAACGTTCCCCTCCCTCCTACGAGCAGTACTTC.

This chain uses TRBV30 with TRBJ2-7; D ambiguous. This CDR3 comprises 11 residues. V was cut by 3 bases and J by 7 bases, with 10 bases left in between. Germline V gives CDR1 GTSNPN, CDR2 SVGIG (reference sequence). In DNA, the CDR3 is TGTGCCTGGAGCTCCCTCGGAGAGCAGTACTTC. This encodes CAWSSLGEQYF.

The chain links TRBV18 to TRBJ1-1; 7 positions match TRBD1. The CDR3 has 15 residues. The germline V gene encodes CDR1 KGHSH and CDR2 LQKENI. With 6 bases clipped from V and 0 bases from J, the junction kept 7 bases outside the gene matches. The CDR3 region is CASSGNRGLNTEAFF. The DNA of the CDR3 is TGTGCCAGCTCCGGGAACAGGGGCCTGAACACTGAAGCTTTCTTT. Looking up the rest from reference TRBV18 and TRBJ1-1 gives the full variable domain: NAGVMQNPRHLVRRRGQEARLRCSPMKGHSHVYWYRQLPEEGLKFMVYLQKENIIDESGMPKERFSAEFPKEGPSILRIQQVVRGDSAAYFCASSGNRGLNTEAFFGQGTRLTVV.

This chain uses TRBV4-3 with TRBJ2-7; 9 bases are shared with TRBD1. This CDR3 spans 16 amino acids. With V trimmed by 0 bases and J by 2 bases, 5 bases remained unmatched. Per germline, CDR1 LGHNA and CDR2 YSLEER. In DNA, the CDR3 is TGCGCCAGCAGCCAAGATTTGGGGACAGGGACCTACGAGCAGTACTTC. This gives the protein CASSQDLGTGTYEQYF.

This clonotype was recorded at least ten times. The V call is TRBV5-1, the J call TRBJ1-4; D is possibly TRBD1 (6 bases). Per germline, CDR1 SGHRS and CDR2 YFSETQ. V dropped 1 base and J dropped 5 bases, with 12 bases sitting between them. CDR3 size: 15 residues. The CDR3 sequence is CASSLLDRRNEKLFF. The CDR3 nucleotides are TGCGCCAGCAGCTTGTTAGACAGGCGGAATGAAAAACTGTTTTTT.

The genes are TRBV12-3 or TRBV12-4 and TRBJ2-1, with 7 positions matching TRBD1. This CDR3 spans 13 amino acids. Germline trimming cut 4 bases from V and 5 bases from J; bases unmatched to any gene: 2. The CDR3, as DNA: TGTGCCAGCAGTTACAGGGGAAACAATGAGCAGTTCTTC. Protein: CASSYRGNNEQFF.

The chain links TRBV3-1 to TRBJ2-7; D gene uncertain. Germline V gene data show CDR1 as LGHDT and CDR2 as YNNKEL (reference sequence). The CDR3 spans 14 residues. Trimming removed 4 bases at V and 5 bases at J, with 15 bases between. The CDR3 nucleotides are TGTGCCAGCAGCCGGCGAGGTGGGCCGAACGAGCAGTACTTC. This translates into CASSRRGGPNEQYF.

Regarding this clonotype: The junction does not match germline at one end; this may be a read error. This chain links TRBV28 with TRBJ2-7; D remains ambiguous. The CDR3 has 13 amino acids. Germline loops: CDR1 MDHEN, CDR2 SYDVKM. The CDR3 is CARSLVGGYEQYF. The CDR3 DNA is TGTGCCCGCAGTTTAGTGGGTGGTTACGAGCAGTACTTC.

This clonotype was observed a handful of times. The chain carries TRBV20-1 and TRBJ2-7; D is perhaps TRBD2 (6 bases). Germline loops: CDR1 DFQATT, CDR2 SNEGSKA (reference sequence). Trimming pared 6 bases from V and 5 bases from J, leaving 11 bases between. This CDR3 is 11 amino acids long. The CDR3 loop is CSAGGWDEQYF. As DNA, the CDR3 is TGCAGTGCCGGGGGATGGGACGAGCAGTACTTC.

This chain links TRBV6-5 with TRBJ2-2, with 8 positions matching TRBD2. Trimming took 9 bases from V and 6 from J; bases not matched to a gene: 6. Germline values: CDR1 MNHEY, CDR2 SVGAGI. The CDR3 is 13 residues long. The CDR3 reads CASQRESAGELFF. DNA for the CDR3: TGTGCCAGTCAGCGGGAGTCGGCCGGGGAGCTGTTTTTT.

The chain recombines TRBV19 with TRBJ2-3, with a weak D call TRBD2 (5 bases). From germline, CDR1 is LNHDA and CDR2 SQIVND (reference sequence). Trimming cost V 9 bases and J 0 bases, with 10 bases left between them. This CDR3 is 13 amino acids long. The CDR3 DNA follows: TGTGCCAGCGCGGACTTTAGCACAGATACGCAGTATTTT. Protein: CASADFSTDTQYF.

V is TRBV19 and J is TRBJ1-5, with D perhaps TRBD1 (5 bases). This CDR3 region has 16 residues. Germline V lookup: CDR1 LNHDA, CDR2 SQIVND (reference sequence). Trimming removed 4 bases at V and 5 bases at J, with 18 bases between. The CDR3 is CASSRVGPPLYQPQHF. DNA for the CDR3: TGTGCCAGTAGTAGGGTGGGACCACCTTTATATCAGCCCCAGCATTTT.